This note documents a single T cell receptor (beta chain) sequence. Its antigen is undetermined. Following autologous stem cell transplantation, relapse occurred in every patient, and exposure to brentuximab vedotin varied. Each best response was a complete response, a partial response or progressive disease. Assay: immunoSEQ multiplex PCR; the TCRdb copy retains only in-frame clones and omits some. The table has over 20,000 clones, 73% seen once. This entry is derived from a study of PD-1 blockade in classical Hodgkin lymphoma. The study, taken as a whole, reports: There was a significant rise in CD4+ TCR diversity by C4D1, with no such rise for CD8+.

This specimen was peripheral blood mononuclear cells (PBMCs), taken before the second cycle of nivolumab. The sequence was obtained from a human donor with classical Hodgkin lymphoma.

The CDR3 spells CASSNYNEQFF. CDR3 DNA: TGCGCCAGCAGTAACTACAATGAGCAGTTCTTC. The V gene is TRBV4-3, the J gene TRBJ2-1, with D unclear. This CDR3 has 11 amino acids. V lost 6 bases to trimming and J lost 3 bases, with 3 bases between them. The germline V gene encodes CDR1 LGHNA and CDR2 YSLEER.